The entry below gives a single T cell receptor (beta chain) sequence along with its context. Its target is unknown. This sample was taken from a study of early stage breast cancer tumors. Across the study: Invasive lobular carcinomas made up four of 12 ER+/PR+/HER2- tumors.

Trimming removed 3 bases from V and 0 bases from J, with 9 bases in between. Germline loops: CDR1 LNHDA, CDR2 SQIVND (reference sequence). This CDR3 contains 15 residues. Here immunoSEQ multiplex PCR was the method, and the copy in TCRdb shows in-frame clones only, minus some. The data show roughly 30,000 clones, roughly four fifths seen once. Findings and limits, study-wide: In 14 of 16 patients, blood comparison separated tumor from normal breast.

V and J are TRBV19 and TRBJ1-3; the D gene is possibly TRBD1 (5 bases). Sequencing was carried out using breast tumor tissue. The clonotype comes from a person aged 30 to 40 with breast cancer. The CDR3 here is CASSIRRGSGNTIYF. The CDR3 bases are TGTGCCAGTAGTATCCGGAGGGGCTCTGGAAACACCATATATTTT.